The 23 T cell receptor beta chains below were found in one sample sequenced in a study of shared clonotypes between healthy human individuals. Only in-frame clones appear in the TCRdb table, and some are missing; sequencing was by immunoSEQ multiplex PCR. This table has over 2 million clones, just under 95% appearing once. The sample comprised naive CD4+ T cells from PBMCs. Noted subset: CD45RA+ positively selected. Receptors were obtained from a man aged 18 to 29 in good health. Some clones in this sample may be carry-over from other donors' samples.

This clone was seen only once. The CDR3 DNA follows: TGTGCCAGCAGTTTCCGGGGCAGGGCAACCGGGGAGCTGTTTTTT. Encoded protein: CASSFRGRATGELFF. The chain has TRBV28 and TRBJ2-2, with D possibly called TRBD1 or TRBD2 (5 bases each). Trimming cost V 3 bases and J 5 bases, with 13 bases left between them. CDR1 and CDR2 (germline): MDHEN, SYDVKM. This CDR3 has 15 amino acids.

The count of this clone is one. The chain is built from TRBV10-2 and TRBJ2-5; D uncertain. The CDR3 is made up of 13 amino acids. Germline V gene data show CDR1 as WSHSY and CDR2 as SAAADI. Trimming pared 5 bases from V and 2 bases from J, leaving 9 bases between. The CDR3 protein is CASSFGSQETQYF. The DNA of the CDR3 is TGCGCCAGCAGTTTCGGGTCTCAAGAGACCCAGTACTTC.

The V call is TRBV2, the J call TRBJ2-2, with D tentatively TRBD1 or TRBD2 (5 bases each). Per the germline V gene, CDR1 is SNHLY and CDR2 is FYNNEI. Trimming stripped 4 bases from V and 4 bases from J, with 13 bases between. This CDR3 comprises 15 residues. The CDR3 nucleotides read TGTGCCAGCAGTGTTCATGAGGGGTTCACCGGGGAGCTGTTTTTT. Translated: CASSVHEGFTGELFF.

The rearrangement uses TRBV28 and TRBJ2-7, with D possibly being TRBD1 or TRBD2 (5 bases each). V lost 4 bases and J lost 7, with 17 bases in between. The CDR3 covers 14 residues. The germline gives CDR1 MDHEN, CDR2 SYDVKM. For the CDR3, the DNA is TGTGCCAGCAGTTACCCCCGGGACCCAAGGGAGCAGTACTTC. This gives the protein CASSYPRDPREQYF.

CDR3 region: CASSLRTGEETQYF. As DNA, the CDR3 is TGTGCCAGCAGTTTACGTACAGGGGAAGAGACCCAGTACTTC. The chain joins TRBV6-5 to TRBJ2-5; TRBD1 matches at 7 bases. V trimming: 4 bases; J trimming: 3 bases; junction bases outside the gene matches: 5. Germline values: CDR1 MNHEY, CDR2 SVGAGI. The CDR3 spans 14 residues.

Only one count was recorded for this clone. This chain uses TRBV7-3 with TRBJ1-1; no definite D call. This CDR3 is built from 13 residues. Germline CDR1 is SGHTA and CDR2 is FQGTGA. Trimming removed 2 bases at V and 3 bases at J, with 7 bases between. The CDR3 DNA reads TGTGCCAGCAGCTTAGATAAGTACACTGAAGCTTTCTTT. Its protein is CASSLDKYTEAFF.

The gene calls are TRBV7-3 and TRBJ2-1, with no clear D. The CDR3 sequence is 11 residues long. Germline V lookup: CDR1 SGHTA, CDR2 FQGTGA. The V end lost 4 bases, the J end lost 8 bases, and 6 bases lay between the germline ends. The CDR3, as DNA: TGTGCCAGCAGCTCTGGGCATGAGCAGTTCTTC. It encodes CASSSGHEQFF.

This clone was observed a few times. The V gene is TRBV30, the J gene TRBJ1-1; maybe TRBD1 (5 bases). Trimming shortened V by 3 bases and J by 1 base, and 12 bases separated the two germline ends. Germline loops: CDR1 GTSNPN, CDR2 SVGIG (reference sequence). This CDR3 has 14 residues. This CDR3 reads CAWSLSTGNTEAFF. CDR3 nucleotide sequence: TGTGCCTGGAGCCTATCCACAGGGAACACTGAAGCTTTCTTT.

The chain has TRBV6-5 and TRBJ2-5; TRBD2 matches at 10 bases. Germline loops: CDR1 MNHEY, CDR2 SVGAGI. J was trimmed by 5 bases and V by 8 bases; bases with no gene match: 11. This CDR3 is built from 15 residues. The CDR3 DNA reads TGTGCCAGCGGGAAAAGCGGGAGGGCCGGGGAGACCCAGTACTTC. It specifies CASGKSGRAGETQYF.

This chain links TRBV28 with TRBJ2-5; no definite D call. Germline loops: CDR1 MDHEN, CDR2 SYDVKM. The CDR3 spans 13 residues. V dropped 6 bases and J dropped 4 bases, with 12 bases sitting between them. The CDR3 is CASSPDILETQYF. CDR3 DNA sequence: TGTGCCAGCAGCCCCGACATCTTAGAGACCCAGTACTTC. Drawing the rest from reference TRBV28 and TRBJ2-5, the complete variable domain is DVKVTQSSRYLVKRTGEKVFLECVQDMDHENMFWYRQDPGLGLRLIYFSYDVKMKEKGDIPEGYSVSREKKERFSLILESASTNQTSMYLCASSPDILETQYFGPGTRLLVL.

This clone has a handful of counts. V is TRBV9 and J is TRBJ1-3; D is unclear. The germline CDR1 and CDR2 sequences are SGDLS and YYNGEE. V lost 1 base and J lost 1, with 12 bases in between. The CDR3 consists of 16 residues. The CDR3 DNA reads TGTGCCAGCAGCGTATCGCGCTCCCTTTCTGGAAACACCATATATTTT. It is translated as CASSVSRSLSGNTIYF.

The CDR3 nucleotides read TGCGCCAGCATGACGGAGAAAAATGAAAAACTGTTTTTT. This sequence encodes CASMTEKNEKLFF. The rearrangement uses TRBV10-2 and TRBJ1-4; no reliable D call. Germline lookup yields CDR1 WSHSY and CDR2 SAAADI. This CDR3 comprises 13 residues. The germline V and J ends were trimmed by 7 bases and 5 bases, with 11 bases remaining between them.

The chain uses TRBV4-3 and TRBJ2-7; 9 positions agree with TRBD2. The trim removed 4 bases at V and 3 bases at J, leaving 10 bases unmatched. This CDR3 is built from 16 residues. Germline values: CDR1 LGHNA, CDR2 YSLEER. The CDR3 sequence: CASSLPGTSLYYEQYF. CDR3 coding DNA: TGCGCCAGCAGCCTGCCCGGGACTAGCCTCTACTACGAGCAGTACTTC.

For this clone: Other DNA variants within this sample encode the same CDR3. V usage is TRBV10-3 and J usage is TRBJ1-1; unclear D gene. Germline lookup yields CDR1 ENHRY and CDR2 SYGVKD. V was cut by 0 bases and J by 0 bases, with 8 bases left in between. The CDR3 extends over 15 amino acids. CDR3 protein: CAISESEVLNTEAFF. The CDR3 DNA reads TGTGCCATCAGTGAGTCGGAAGTCTTGAACACTGAAGCTTTCTTT.

The CDR3 region is CASRLTPSTDTQYF. The CDR3 nucleotides read TGTGCCAGCAGACTGACACCTAGCACAGATACGCAGTATTTT. The chain has TRBV27 and TRBJ2-3, with D uncertain. Trimming cost V 6 bases and J 0 bases, with 10 bases left between them. Germline loops: CDR1 MNHEY, CDR2 SMNVEV (reference sequence). This CDR3 is built from 14 residues.

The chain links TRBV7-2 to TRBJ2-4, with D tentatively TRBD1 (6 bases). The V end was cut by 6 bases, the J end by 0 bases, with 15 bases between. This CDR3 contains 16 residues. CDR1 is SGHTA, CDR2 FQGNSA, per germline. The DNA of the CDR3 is TGTGCCAGCAGTCCCGGGACAACCGTAGCCAAAAACATTCAGTACTTC. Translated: CASSPGTTVAKNIQYF.

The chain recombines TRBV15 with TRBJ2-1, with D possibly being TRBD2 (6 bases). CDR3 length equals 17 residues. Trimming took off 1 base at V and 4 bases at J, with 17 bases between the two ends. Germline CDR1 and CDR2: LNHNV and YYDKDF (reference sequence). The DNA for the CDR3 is TGTGCCACCAGCAGAGGTGGGTATAGCGGAGTATACAATGAGCAGTTCTTC. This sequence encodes CATSRGGYSGVYNEQFF.

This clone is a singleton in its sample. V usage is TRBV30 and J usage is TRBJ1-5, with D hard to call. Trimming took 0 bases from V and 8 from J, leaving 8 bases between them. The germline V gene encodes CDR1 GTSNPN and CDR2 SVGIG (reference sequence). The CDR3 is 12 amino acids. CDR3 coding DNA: TGTGCCTGGAGTGTGTCTGGTAAGCCCCAGCATTTT. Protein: CAWSVSGKPQHF. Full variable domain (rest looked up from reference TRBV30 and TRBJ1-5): SQTIHQWPATLVQPVGSPLSLECTVEGTSNPNLYWYRQAAGRGLQLLFYSVGIGQISSEVPQNLSASRPQDRQFILSSKKLLLSDSGFYLCAWSVSGKPQHFGDGTRLSIL.

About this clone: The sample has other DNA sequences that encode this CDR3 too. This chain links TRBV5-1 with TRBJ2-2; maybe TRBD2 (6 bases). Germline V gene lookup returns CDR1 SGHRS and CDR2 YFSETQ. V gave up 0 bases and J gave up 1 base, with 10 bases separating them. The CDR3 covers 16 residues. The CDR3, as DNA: TGCGCCAGCAGCTTGGGGTCCGGGAGGAACACCGGGGAGCTGTTTTTT. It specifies CASSLGSGRNTGELFF.

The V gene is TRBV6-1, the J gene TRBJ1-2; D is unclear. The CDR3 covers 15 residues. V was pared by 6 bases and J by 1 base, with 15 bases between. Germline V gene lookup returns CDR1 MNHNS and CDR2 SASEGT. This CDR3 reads CASSATPTVNYGYTF. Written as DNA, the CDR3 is TGTGCCAGCAGCGCCACCCCTACAGTTAACTATGGCTACACCTTC.

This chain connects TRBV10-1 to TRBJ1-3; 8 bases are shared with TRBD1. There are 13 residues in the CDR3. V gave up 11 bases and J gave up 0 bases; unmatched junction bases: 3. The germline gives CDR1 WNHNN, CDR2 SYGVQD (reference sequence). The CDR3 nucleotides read TGCGCCGGGGACAGGCTCTCTGGAAACACCATATATTTT. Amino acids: CAGDRLSGNTIYF.

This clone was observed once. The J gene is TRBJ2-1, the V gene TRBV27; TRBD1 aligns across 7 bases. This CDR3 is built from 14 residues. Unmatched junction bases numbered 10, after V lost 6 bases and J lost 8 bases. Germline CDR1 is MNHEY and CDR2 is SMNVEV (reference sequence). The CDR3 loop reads CASSRLGQSHEQFF. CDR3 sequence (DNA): TGTGCCAGCAGCCGCTTGGGACAGTCGCATGAGCAGTTCTTC.

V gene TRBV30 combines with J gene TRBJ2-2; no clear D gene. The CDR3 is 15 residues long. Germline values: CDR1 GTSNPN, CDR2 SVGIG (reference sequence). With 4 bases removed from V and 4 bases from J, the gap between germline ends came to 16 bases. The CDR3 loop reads CAWMPLHGATGELFF. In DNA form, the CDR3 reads TGTGCCTGGATGCCCCTCCATGGCGCCACCGGGGAGCTGTTTTTT.